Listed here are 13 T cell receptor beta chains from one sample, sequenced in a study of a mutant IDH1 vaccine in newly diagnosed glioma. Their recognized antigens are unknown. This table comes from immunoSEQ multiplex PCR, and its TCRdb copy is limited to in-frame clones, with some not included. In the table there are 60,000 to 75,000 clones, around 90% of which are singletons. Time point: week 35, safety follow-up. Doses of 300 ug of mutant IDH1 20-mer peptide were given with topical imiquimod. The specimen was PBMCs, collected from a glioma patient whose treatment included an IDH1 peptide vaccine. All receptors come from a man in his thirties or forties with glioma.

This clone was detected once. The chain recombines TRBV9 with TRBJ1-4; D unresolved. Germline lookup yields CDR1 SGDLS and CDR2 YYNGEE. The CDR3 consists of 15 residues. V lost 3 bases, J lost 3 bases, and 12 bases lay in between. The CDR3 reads CASSAREAPNEKLFF. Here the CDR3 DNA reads TGTGCCAGCAGCGCCCGGGAGGCCCCTAATGAAAAACTGTTTTTT.

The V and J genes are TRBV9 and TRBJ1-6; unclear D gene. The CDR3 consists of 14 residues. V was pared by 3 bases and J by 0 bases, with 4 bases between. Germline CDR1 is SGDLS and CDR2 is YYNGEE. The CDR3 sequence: CASSGSSYNSPLHF. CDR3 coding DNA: TGTGCCAGCAGCGGGAGCTCCTATAATTCACCCCTCCACTTT.

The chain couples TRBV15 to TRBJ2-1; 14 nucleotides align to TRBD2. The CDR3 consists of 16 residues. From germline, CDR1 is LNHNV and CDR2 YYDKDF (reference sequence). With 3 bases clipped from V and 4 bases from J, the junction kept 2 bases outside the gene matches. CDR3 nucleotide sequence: TGTGCCACCAGCAGGGGGACTAGCGGGGGATACAATGAGCAGTTCTTC. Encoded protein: CATSRGTSGGYNEQFF.

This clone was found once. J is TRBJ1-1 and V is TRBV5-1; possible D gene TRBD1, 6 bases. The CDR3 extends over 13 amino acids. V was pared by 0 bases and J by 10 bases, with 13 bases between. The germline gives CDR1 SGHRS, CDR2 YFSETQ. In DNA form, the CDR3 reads TGCGCCAGCAGCTTGGCGCAGGGGTTAGGAGCTTTCTTT. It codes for CASSLAQGLGAFF.

CDR3 amino acids: CSVEGGHNSGNTIYF. The CDR3 bases are TGCAGCGTTGAGGGGGGACACAACTCTGGAAACACCATATATTTT. The chain is built from TRBV29-1 and TRBJ1-3, with D perhaps matching TRBD1 (6 bases). V was trimmed by 3 bases and J by 0 bases, leaving 12 bases between them. CDR3 length: 15 amino acids. CDR1 is SQVTM and CDR2 is ANQGSEA in the germline V gene.

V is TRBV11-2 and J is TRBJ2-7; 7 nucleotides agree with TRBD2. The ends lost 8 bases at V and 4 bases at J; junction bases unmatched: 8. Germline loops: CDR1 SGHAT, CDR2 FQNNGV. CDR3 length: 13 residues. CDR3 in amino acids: CASSRSGIYEQYF. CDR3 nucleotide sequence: TGTGCCAGCTCCCGAAGCGGGATATACGAGCAGTACTTC.

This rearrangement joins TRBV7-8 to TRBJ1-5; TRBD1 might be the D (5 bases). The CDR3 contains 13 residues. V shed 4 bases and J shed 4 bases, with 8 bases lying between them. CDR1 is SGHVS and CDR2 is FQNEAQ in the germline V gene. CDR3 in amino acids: CASSSGSNQPQHF. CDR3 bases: TGTGCCAGCAGCTCAGGGTCTAATCAGCCCCAGCATTTT.

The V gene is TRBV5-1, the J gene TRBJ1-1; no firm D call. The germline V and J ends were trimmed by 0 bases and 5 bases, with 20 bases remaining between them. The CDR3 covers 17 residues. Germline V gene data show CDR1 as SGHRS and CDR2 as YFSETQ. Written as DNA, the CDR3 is TGCGCCAGCAGCTTGGGGCCCGGGCGCGGAAGGAGGACTGAAGCTTTCTTT. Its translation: CASSLGPGRGRRTEAFF.

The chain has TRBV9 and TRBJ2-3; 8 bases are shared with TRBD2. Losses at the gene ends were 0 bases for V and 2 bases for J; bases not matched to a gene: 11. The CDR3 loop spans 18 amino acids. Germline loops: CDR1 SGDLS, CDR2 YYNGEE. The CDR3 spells CASSVAVSLAGNTDTQYF. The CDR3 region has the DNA TGTGCCAGCAGCGTAGCGGTTTCTCTAGCGGGTAACACAGATACGCAGTATTTT.

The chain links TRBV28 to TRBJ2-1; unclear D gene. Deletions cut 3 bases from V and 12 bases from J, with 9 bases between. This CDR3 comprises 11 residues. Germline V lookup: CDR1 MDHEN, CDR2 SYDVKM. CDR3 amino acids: CASSFGPGQFF. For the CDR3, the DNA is TGTGCCAGCAGTTTCGGCCCCGGGCAGTTCTTC.

CDR3 DNA sequence: TGCGCCAGCAGCTGGGGCGAAGGCAGGGGGAACTATGGCTACACCTTC. Its translation is CASSWGEGRGNYGYTF. The chain recombines TRBV5-1 with TRBJ1-2; 7 bases align to TRBD1. This CDR3 contains 16 residues. Germline V CDR1 and CDR2: SGHRS, YFSETQ. V shed 3 bases and J 2 bases; nucleotides not matched to a gene: 10.

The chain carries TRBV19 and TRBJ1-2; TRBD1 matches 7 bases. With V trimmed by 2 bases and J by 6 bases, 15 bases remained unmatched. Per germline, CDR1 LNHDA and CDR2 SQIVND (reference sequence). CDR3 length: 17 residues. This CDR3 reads CASSIPLGRGRADGYTF. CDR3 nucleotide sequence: TGTGCCAGTAGTATACCCCTCGGTAGGGGGCGCGCGGATGGCTACACCTTC.

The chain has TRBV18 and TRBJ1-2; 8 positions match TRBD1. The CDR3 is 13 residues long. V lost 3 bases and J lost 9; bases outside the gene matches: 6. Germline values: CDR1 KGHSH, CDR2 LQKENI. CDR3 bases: TGTGCCAGCTCACCGACAGGGGAGAGGAGCTACACCTTC. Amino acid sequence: CASSPTGERSYTF.